This T cell receptor beta chain is drawn from a study of blood T cell repertoires in COVID-19. Study at large: COVID-19 samples from acute and convalescent phases originated in the United States, Italy and Spain. Sample material is recorded as cDNA or gDNA derived from T cells, B-cell-depleted T cells, or PBMCs.

Data came from immunoSEQ multiplex PCR; TCRdb stores just in-frame clones and leaves some out. The data contain some 80,000 clones, around 85% of them seen just once; the ten biggest clones take up nearly 5%. Trimming took 6 bases from V and 2 from J, leaving 9 bases between them. Germline V gives CDR1 MGHDK, CDR2 SYGVNS. The CDR3 sequence is 13 residues long. The receptor was derived from a woman of 80 years or more with active or convalescent COVID-19. The sequencing sample was made of peripheral blood. The chain employs TRBV25-1 and TRBJ2-3, with TRBD2 as a possible D gene (6 bases). CDR3 nucleotide sequence: TGTGCCAGCAGCAGGGACTTCACAGATACGCAGTATTTT. This sequence encodes CASSRDFTDTQYF.